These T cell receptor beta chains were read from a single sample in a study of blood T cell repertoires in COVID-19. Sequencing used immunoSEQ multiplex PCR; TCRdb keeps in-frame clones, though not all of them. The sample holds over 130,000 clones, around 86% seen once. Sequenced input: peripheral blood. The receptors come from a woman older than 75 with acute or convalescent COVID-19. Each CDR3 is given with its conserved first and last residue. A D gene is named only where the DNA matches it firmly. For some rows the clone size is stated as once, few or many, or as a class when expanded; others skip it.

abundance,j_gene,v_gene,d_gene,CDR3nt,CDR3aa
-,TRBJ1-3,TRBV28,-,TGTGCCAGCAGAATGGACTGGAGGTCTGGAAACACCATATATTTT,CASRMDWRSGNTIYF
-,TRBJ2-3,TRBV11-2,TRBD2,TGTGCCAGCAGCTTAGGGGGGGGACTAAACGCAGATACGCAGTATTTT,CASSLGGGLNADTQYF
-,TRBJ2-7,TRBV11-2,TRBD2,TGTGCCAGCAGCGCCGGGACTAGCGCGGCCTACGAGCAGTACTTC,CASSAGTSAAYEQYF
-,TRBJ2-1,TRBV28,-,TGTGCCAGCAGTTTATACGGTAACGAGCAGTTCTTC,CASSLYGNEQFF
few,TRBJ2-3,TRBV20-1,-,TGCAGTGCTAGAGCTAGCGAGGCGCAGTATTTT,CSARASEAQYF
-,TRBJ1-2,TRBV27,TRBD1,TGTGCCAGCAGTTTCCTCGGGACAGGGGGCTCGGCAGTGTATGGCTACACCTTC,CASSFLGTGGSAVYGYTF
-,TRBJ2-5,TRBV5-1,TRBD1,TGCGCCAGCAGCTTGGACAGGGGGCAAGAGACCCAGTACTTC,CASSLDRGQETQYF
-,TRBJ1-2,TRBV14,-,TGTGCCAGCAGCCAAGTTGGTGCTCGGGGGGCGATGGACGGGAATGGCTACACCTTC,CASSQVGARGAMDGNGYTF
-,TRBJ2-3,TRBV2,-,TGTGCCAGCAGGAGAGAGTCTGGCACAGATACGCAGTATTTT,CASRRESGTDTQYF
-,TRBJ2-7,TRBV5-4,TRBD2,TGTGCCAGCAAATCCCTAGCGGGAGCGGACGAGCAGTACTTC,CASKSLAGADEQYF
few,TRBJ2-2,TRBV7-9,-,TGTGCCAGCAGGACTCCATATAACACCGGGGAGCTGTTTTTT,CASRTPYNTGELFF